Below, one TCR beta chain is given with its context. The target of this receptor is not known. Per-base quality was not reported, and no clone a single base away is much larger than it. Ficoll-Paque density gradient centrifugation was used to isolate PBMCs. Sequencer: Illumina NovaSeq 6000. cDNA libraries for TCRalpha and TCRbeta were prepared by 5'RACE using constant-segment primers, with sample barcodes and unique molecular identifiers added. RNA was extracted from every sample with Trizol reagent. Libraries were amplified in two PCR steps, with a second sample barcode and Illumina TruSeq adapters added in the second step. Sequencing of the libraries was done on an Illumina NovaSeq, producing 2 x 150 bp paired-end reads. Per the original workflow: Demultiplexing of reads and collapsing into UMI-guided consensus sequences were performed with migec v1.2.7. Using mixcr v2.1.11, UMI consensuses were aligned to TRA and TRB V and J templates and then assembled into clonotypes. Clonotypes were classified as expanded or contracted when called significant by both edgeR and NoisET, with noise models trained on biological replicates. For edgeR calls, a false discovery rate-adjusted p below 0.01 and a log2 fold-change threshold of 1 were applied. As an exploratory analysis of dynamics, max-normalized trajectories of the 1000 most abundant clonotypes were examined by PCA with hierarchical clustering. Separately sequenced CD4+ and CD8+ repertoires were used to assign a CD4 or CD8 phenotype to each responding clone. TCRdb's own reprocessing of the public reads used fastp at Q25 and MiXCR and kept productive beta chains. Each CDR3 protein gets just one entry, which takes the most common genes and DNA from the rows behind it. These V and J calls originate from TCRdb's pipeline instead of the authors' own analysis. The table for this sample lists 350,000 to 500,000 distinct CDR3 sequences; around 22% of them were counted only once. About 12% of the sample is held by the ten biggest clonotypes.

The data were obtained in a study of T-cell memory formation after mild COVID-19 (dated by TCRdb to the early 2020s). Looking at the study overall: TCR sequence clusters from the two donors were found to be largely donor specific. In two donors, T-cell clones that expanded and contracted after mild COVID-19 were followed by sequencing TCRalpha and TCRbeta repertoires longitudinally. The cohort was made up of two young adult volunteers, one female and one male, who were previously healthy. Findings and caveats that apply to the study as a whole: The study covered only a couple of mild cases, and larger cohorts including severe cases with pre-infection samples were considered necessary. From day 15 to 85, contracting clones showed balanced CD4/CD8 phenotypes, whereas a second wave of clones that expanded from day 15 to 37 leaned towards CD4+. Some responding clones were found in pre-infection memory, which suggests that pre-existing cross-reactive memory T cells took part in the SARS-CoV-2 response. Contracting CD4+ clones were located mainly in the CM and EM memory subsets, whereas CD8+ clones were found to be enriched in EMRA. The second-wave clones that peaked on day 37 were not confirmed to be SARS-CoV-2 specific.

Reading the germline V gene gives CDR1 SGHDN and CDR2 FVKESK. V loses 1 base, J loses 6 bases, and the germline ends lie 12 bases apart. The CDR3 goes from the cysteine to the phenylalanine over 14 residues. Of all the DNA, just the CDR3 is kept, 42 bases in frame from base 1. Sequences were obtained from PBMCs or a T cell subset sorted from them (not recorded which). This TCR derives from an adult woman who had mild COVID-19 (a few samples of this study predate the infection). The sample titles of this study are shuffled in the database, so cell type and time point are left out; the donor was told from shared clones. The rearrangement joined TRBV14 to TRBJ1-2; 5 matching bases give a weak D call of TRBD1. CDR3 region: CASSQGIPRDGYTF. The DNA sequence reads TGTGCCAGCAGCCAAGGGATACCCAGGGATGGCTACACCTTC.